This T cell receptor (beta chain) was identified in a study of neurological immune-mediated disorders. In this sample, this clonotype turned up many times. PBMCs stored at -80 C, 2 million in total, were the source of the unsorted libraries. V shed 3 bases and J 1 base; nucleotides not matched to a gene: 15. The CDR3 contains 19 residues. Each CDR3 protein is one row after TCRdb ran MiXCR on the 5' RACE reads. The table has 80,000 or so distinct CDR3 sequences, approximately 9.4% seen once. The source of this sequence is a man in his fifties in good health. The chain links TRBV12-3 or TRBV12-4 to TRBJ2-7, with 10 bases that match TRBD2. The sequenced sample was PBMCs. CDR3 sequence reads: CASSLGRGDTSGASYEQYF. In nucleotides, the CDR3 is TGTGCCAGCAGTTTGGGCAGGGGGGATACTAGCGGGGCATCCTACGAGCAGTACTTC.